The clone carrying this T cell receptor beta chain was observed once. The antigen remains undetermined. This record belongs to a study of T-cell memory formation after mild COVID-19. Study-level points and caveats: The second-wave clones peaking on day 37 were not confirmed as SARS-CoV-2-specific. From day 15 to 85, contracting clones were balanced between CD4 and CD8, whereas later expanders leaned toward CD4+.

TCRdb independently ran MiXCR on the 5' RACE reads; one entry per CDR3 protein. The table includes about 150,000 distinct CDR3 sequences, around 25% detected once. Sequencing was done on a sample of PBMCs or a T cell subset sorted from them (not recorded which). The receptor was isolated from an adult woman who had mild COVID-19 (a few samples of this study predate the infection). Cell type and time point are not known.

CDR3 sequence reads: CASSSDSSEAFF. The CDR3 DNA sequence: TGTGCCAGCAGTTCGGACAGCTCTGAAGCTTTCTTT. This chain links TRBV7-9 with TRBJ1-1, with D perhaps TRBD1 (6 bases). Germline CDR1 is SEHNR and CDR2 is FQNEAQ (reference sequence). The CDR3 covers 12 residues. With 6 bases removed from V and 6 bases from J, the gap between germline ends came to 11 bases.